This passage covers 9 T cell receptor beta chains from one sample sequenced in a study of CXCR3-negative and CXCR3-positive naive CD8 T cells. Their antigen targets remain unknown. It was by 5' RACE with UMI labels that the TRB cDNA libraries were prepared. For each CDR3 protein, TCRdb gives one entry from its re-call of the 5' RACE reads, without DNA. The sample yields approximately 98,000 distinct CDR3 sequences, of which the top ten take up about 1.1%. General observations from the study: The TRB CDR3s that CXCR3-positive naive cells carried were more hydrophobic than those of CXCR3-negative naive cells.

The sample comprised naive CXCR3+ CD8+ T cells from blood. Noted subset: CD45RO-CCR7+CD27+CD95- naive CD8+ T cells expressing CXCR3 (TNR3+). Receptor source: a human donor in good health. Some clones in this sample may be carry-over from other donors' samples.

J is TRBJ2-7 and V is TRBV19; the TCRdb D gene call, TRBD1, has no DNA to confirm it. The CDR3 contains 14 residues. CDR1 and CDR2 from the germline V gene are LNHDA and SQIVND (reference sequence). CDR3: CASSIGAEFYEQYF.

This chain connects TRBV14 to TRBJ2-7; the D call of TRBD2 rests on TCRdb alone, since no DNA is present to check it. CDR1 and CDR2 (germline): SGHDN, FVKESK. This CDR3 contains 15 residues. CDR3 residues: CASSPGWGEAYEQYF.

J is TRBJ2-7 and V is TRBV5-4; TCRdb names TRBD1, which stays unverified in the absence of DNA. CDR3 length: 14 amino acids. Germline CDR1 is SGHNT and CDR2 is YYREEE (reference sequence). The CDR3 sequence is CASSPTGTGYEQYF.

This chain links TRBV4-1 with TRBJ2-1; TCRdb's D call of TRBD2 is untestable without DNA. The CDR3 is 12 amino acids. The germline V gene encodes CDR1 MGHRA and CDR2 YSYEKL. This CDR3 reads CASRGPYYEQFF.

V gene TRBV7-2 combines with J gene TRBJ1-2. This CDR3 comprises 12 residues. Germline loops: CDR1 SGHTA, CDR2 FQGNSA. The CDR3 loop is CASSLEANGYTF.

The chain links TRBV4-2 to TRBJ2-7; checking the TCRdb D call of TRBD1 is not possible without DNA. This CDR3 spans 15 amino acids. Germline CDR1 reads LGHNA; CDR2 reads YNFKEQ. This CDR3 reads CASSQDPWRGYEQYF.

This chain connects TRBV2 to TRBJ2-2. The length of the CDR3 is 11 residues. The germline CDR1 and CDR2 sequences are SNHLY and FYNNEI. The CDR3 reads CASYLGGELFF. The full variable domain, completed using reference TRBV2 and TRBJ2-2, is EPEVTQTPSHQVTQMGQEVILRCVPISNHLYFYWYRQILGQKVEFLVSFYNNEISEKSEIFDDQFSVERPDGSNFTLKIRSTKLEDSAMYFCASYLGGELFFGEGSRLTVL.

The chain carries TRBV19 and TRBJ1-1. The CDR3 is made up of 12 amino acids. Looked up from germline, CDR1 is LNHDA and CDR2 is SQIVND (reference sequence). CDR3 region: CASSMGGTEAFF. The variable domain in full, with the rest retrieved from reference TRBV19 and TRBJ1-1, is DGGITQSPKYLFRKEGQNVTLSCEQNLNHDAMYWYRQDPGQGLRLIYYSQIVNDFQKGDIAEGYSVSREKKESFPLTVTSAQKNPTAFYLCASSMGGTEAFFGQGTRLTVV.

CDR3 in amino acids: CASSLDEVVAGYTF. V and J are TRBV5-1 and TRBJ1-2. Per the germline V gene, CDR1 is SGHRS and CDR2 is YFSETQ. This CDR3 region has 14 residues.